The source of this TCR beta chain is a study of CD8+ T cells in alopecia areata. Study results and caveats: Sharing of TCR sequences between patients (possibly for HLA-related reasons) was less clear than in mice. The study found higher clonality in lesional than normal scalp, especially in alopecia totalis/universalis.

CDR1 SSHAT and CDR2 FNYEAQ come from the germline V gene (reference sequence). The CDR3 contains 13 residues. V lost 1 base to trimming and J lost 7 bases, with 7 bases between them. Note on this clone: Its antigen is not identified.

After isolation, RNA underwent reverse transcription to generate cDNA as the sequencing template. Here immunoSEQ multiplex PCR was the method, and the copy in TCRdb shows in-frame clones only, minus some. The data contain under 40,000 clones, 45% to 70% of them singletons. In the case of a few patients, the CD4+ cells were sorted into CD25+CD127- cells. The receptor's source is a human donor with alopecia areata. The sequencing sample was made of CD4+ Tregs sorted from blood. The V gene is TRBV7-7, the J gene TRBJ2-2; D unclear. The DNA of the CDR3 is TGTGCCAGCAGCTTAGTCGGAAACGGGGAGCTGTTTTTT. It specifies CASSLVGNGELFF.